This T cell receptor beta chain was profiled in a study of CD8+ T cells in alopecia areata. In regard to this clone: Its antigen is currently unknown.

RNA extraction and reverse transcription yielded cDNA as sequencing template. Profiling relied on immunoSEQ multiplex PCR, and the TCRdb table lists in-frame clones only, not all of them. The profile shows approximately 99,000 clones, 45% to 60% of them singletons. Study findings and constraints: Sequence data from scalp samples additionally include resident alphabeta T cells of normal skin. Higher clonality than in normal scalp was seen in lesional scalp, especially alopecia totalis/universalis.

Germline lookup yields CDR1 SGHTA and CDR2 FQGTGA. CDR3 length: 14 residues. Trimming pared 6 bases from V and 1 base from J, leaving 12 bases between. The sample consisted of NKG2D-low CD8+ T cells sorted from blood. This TCR was sampled from a human donor with alopecia areata. The chain combines TRBV7-3 with TRBJ1-1, with TRBD1 as a possible D gene (5 bases). DNA of the CDR3: TGTGCCAGCAGTCCATTGGGGGGGAACACTGAAGCTTTCTTT. Translated, it gives CASSPLGGNTEAFF.